This T cell receptor (beta chain) was found in a study of shared clonotypes between healthy human individuals. Whole-study findings and limits: It was observed that roughly 5.4% of naive CD4 clonotypes were shared across several donors.

Germline V gives CDR1 KGHSH, CDR2 LQKENI. The CDR3 consists of 16 residues. Unmatched junction bases numbered 5, after V lost 3 bases and J lost 2 bases. Here immunoSEQ multiplex PCR was the method, and the copy in TCRdb shows in-frame clones only, minus some. This sample has some 2 million clones; roughly 96% occur once, and the top ten carry 0.13%. A CD45RA+ naive subset and a CD45RA-negative memory subset were split from CD4+ cells. Of note for this clone: Antigen: not known.

V gene TRBV18 combines with J gene TRBJ2-3, with TRBD1 matching 10 bases. The TCR originated in a man between 18 and 29 years old in good health. The sample comprised naive CD4+ T cells sorted from blood. Subset of the sample: CD45RA+ positively selected. CDR3 nucleotides: TGTGCCAGCTCACCCCTGGGACAGGGGAACACAGATACGCAGTATTTT. Its translation: CASSPLGQGNTDTQYF.